The clone carrying this T cell receptor (beta chain) was recorded a few times. The sample originates from a study of response to subunit inactivated influenza vaccine. The CDR3 sequence is 14 residues long. CDR1 is DFQATT and CDR2 is SNEGSKA in the germline V gene (reference sequence). V dropped 6 bases and J dropped 2 bases, with 14 bases sitting between them. TCRdb analysed the RT-PCR reads with MiXCR anew, one entry per CDR3 protein. Found here are about 620,000 distinct CDR3 sequences, about 11% of them singletons; the top ten hold approximately 10%. The data were also submitted as part of a second study, on T cells expressing NK-cell markers. That report notes: With UMIs, 5'RACE template switching was used to make TCR beta cDNA. Among CD8+ T cells from more than five donors, dominant NKG2C+ clonotypes accounted for roughly 1.0-7.0%. The CD3+CD56-NKG2C+ fraction was also led by these clonotypes in a handful of donors.

The sequence was collected from a man aged 45-60 years who received an inactivated influenza vaccine. This specimen consisted of PBMCs from blood, obtained on the day of vaccination. V usage is TRBV20-1 and J usage is TRBJ2-1; no clear D gene. The DNA for the CDR3 is TGCAGTGCACAGTCCGGTCCGGCCTACAATGAGCAGTTCTTC. As protein: CSAQSGPAYNEQFF.